Listed below are T cell receptor beta chains from one sample, sequenced in a study of shared clonotypes between healthy human individuals. The assay was immunoSEQ multiplex PCR, and TCRdb's table has in-frame clones only and misses some. Of roughly 450,000 clones in the sample, 60% to 85% were seen once. The material sequenced was PBMCs. These receptors came from a woman between 40 and 55 years old in good health. Some clones in this sample may be carry-over from other donors' samples. Both conserved end residues are part of each CDR3. Each record gives: D gene, clone size, J gene, V gene, CDR3 protein, CDR3 DNA. A D gene is named only where the DNA matches it firmly. Some rows have no size entry. The others give once, few or many, or a class for an expanded clone.

>TRBD2|-|TRBJ2-4|TRBV5-8
CASSWAGVAKNIQYF
TGTGCCAGCAGCTGGGCGGGAGTAGCCAAAAACATTCAGTACTTC
>TRBD2|many|TRBJ2-1|TRBV5-4
CASSSRRESGNEQFF
TGTGCCAGCAGCTCCCGGCGGGAGAGCGGCAATGAGCAGTTCTTC
>-|-|TRBJ2-2|TRBV5-5
CASSLERNTGELFF
TGTGCCAGCAGCTTGGAGCGGAACACCGGGGAGCTGTTTTTT
>-|-|TRBJ1-5|TRBV28
CASSFGVFSAGREFSNQPQHF
TGTGCCAGCAGTTTTGGTGTGTTTTCGGCAGGGCGGGAATTTAGCAATCAGCCCCAGCATTTT
>-|-|TRBJ1-5|TRBV18
CASSPRARDANNQPQHF
TGTGCCAGCTCACCAAGGGCGCGGGACGCCAACAATCAGCCCCAGCATTTT
>TRBD1|-|TRBJ2-7|TRBV7-2
CASSHPGQGWYEQYF
TGTGCCAGCAGCCACCCGGGACAGGGTTGGTACGAGCAGTACTTC
>-|few|TRBJ2-7|TRBV9
CASSPLRDFVSSYEQYF
TGTGCCAGCAGCCCCCTCCGGGACTTTGTTAGCTCCTACGAGCAGTACTTC
>-|few|TRBJ2-2|TRBV19
CASYSGLPYTGELFF
TGTGCCAGCTACTCGGGACTTCCGTACACCGGGGAGCTGTTTTTT
>-|-|TRBJ2-1|TRBV7-3
CASSPIAGGFSYNEQFF
TGTGCCAGCAGCCCAATAGCAGGGGGGTTCTCCTACAATGAGCAGTTCTTC
>-|once|TRBJ2-1|TRBV7-9
CASSFSTRSSYNEQFF
TGTGCCAGCAGCTTCTCGACCAGAAGCTCCTACAATGAGCAGTTCTTC
>-|-|TRBJ2-1|TRBV19
CASSTDSSHNEQFF
TGTGCCAGTAGCACGGACTCCTCCCACAATGAGCAGTTCTTC
>TRBD2|once|TRBJ2-3|TRBV28
CASIGLAGVSGFSQYF
TGTGCCAGCATCGGACTAGCGGGAGTCTCGGGGTTTAGTCAGTATTTT
>-|-|TRBJ1-2|TRBV20-1
CSASTGFGYTF
TGCAGTGCTAGTACAGGATTCGGCTACACCTTC
>-|-|TRBJ2-7|TRBV27
CASSLKLGTTGSFYEQYF
TGTGCCAGCAGTTTAAAATTGGGGACAACTGGGAGTTTCTACGAGCAGTACTTC
>-|-|TRBJ2-3|TRBV7-2
CASSLGGASTDTQYF
TGTGCCAGCAGCTTAGGCGGTGCCAGCACAGATACGCAGTATTTT
>TRBD1|-|TRBJ2-1|TRBV5-4
CASSLPLGQGNNEQFF
TGTGCCAGCAGCTTGCCGTTGGGACAGGGGAACAATGAGCAGTTCTTC
>-|-|TRBJ1-5|TRBV6-1
CASSENRVGNQPQHF
TGTGCCAGCAGTGAAAACAGGGTTGGCAATCAGCCCCAGCATTTT
>TRBD1|-|TRBJ2-3|TRBV18
CASSTQGVSTDTQYF
TGTGCCAGCTCAACACAGGGGGTGAGCACAGATACGCAGTATTTT
>-|-|TRBJ2-5|TRBV30
CAWRFSGGQETQYF
TGTGCCTGGAGGTTCAGTGGGGGGCAAGAGACCCAGTACTTC
>-|-|TRBJ2-5|TRBV11-2
CASSSRSQETQYF
TGTGCCAGCAGCTCCAGGTCACAAGAGACCCAGTACTTC
>-|-|TRBJ1-1|TRBV5-1
CASSLYSANTEAFF
TGCGCCAGCAGCTTGTACTCGGCCAACACTGAAGCTTTCTTT
>TRBD1|once|TRBJ2-7|TRBV29-1
CSVTPIQGALDEQYF
TGCAGCGTTACGCCAATACAGGGGGCGCTTGACGAGCAGTACTTC
>-|-|TRBJ1-2|TRBV11-2
CASSLDPGAGDYGYTF
TGTGCCAGCAGCTTAGATCCGGGGGCGGGAGACTATGGCTACACCTTC
>-|-|TRBJ1-2|TRBV30
CAWSRGGGDYGYTF
TGTGCCTGGAGCAGGGGTGGGGGTGACTATGGCTACACCTTC
>-|-|TRBJ2-7|TRBV5-8
CASSLQSSYEQYF
TGTGCCAGCAGCCTCCAGAGCTCCTACGAGCAGTACTTC
>TRBD2|-|TRBJ2-1|TRBV10-1
CASRGAGPRLAPRHRPYNEQFF
TGCGCCAGCAGGGGGGCAGGACCTCGACTAGCGCCACGCCATCGACCATACAATGAGCAGTTCTTC
>TRBD1|-|TRBJ2-3|TRBV15
CATSRGTGVGTDTQYF
TGTGCCACCAGCAGAGGGACAGGGGTTGGGACAGATACGCAGTATTTT
>TRBD2|-|TRBJ2-4|TRBV14
CASSLKREFGKNIQYF
TGTGCCAGCAGCCTCAAGCGGGAGTTCGGCAAAAACATTCAGTACTTC
>TRBD2|once|TRBJ2-7|TRBV7-2
CASSVLAGGPYEQYF
TGTGCCAGCAGCGTACTAGCGGGAGGGCCCTACGAGCAGTACTTC
>-|-|TRBJ2-3|TRBV7-3
CASSPEGPSDTQYF
TGTGCCAGCAGCCCGGAGGGCCCTTCAGATACGCAGTATTTT
>TRBD1|-|TRBJ1-1|TRBV2
CARGGTGVNTEAFF
TGTGCCAGAGGGGGTACAGGGGTGAACACTGAAGCTTTCTTT
>-|-|TRBJ2-3|TRBV19
CASSIRATVGDTQYF
TGTGCCAGTAGTATAAGGGCGACAGTGGGAGATACGCAGTATTTT
>TRBD1|-|TRBJ2-5|TRBV5-5
CASSALGTAEETQYF
TGTGCCAGCAGCGCACTTGGGACAGCCGAAGAGACCCAGTACTTC
>TRBD1|-|TRBJ1-2|TRBV28
CASSQSQGGSYTF
TGTGCCAGCAGTCAATCACAGGGGGGGAGCTACACCTTC
>-|-|TRBJ1-2|TRBV28
CASSRIQGNYGYTF
TGTGCCAGCAGTCGAATACAGGGTAACTATGGCTACACCTTC